One TCR beta chain is described in this entry. Its antigen is currently unknown. The data were taken from a study of shared clonotypes between healthy human individuals. On the study more broadly: A couple of women and a few men aged 18 to 49 served as donors. Overall study results and limits: Lower generation probabilities were found for non-shared clonotypes than for those shared by all four donors.

The V gene's germline CDR1 is MDHEN and CDR2 SYDVKM. The CDR3 sequence is 14 residues long. Trimming removed 7 bases from V and 5 bases from J; junction bases left unmatched: 9. Deep was the level at which the assay was run. Generated by immunoSEQ multiplex PCR, the TCRdb table keeps only in-frame clones and is missing some. The sample consists of about 2.3 million clones, about 90% of them appearing once. CD4+ cells underwent separation, giving CD45RA+ naive and CD45RA-negative memory subsets. This chain connects TRBV28 to TRBJ1-1; 8 nucleotides agree with TRBD1. The sample was naive CD4+ T cells from PBMCs. Subset in this sample: CD45RA+ positively selected. The TCR was taken from a man aged 18 to 29 in good health. Some clones in this sample may be carry-over from other donors' samples. Here the CDR3 reads CASTGQGGWTEAFF. The CDR3 DNA sequence: TGTGCCAGCACCGGACAGGGCGGATGGACTGAAGCTTTCTTT.